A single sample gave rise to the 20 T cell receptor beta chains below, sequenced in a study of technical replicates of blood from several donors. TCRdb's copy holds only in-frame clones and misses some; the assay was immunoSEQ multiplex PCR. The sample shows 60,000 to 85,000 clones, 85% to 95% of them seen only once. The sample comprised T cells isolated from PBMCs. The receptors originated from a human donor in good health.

The CDR3 sequence: CASSLLWDSGQETQYF. The CDR3 DNA reads TGTGCCAGCAGCCTACTTTGGGACAGCGGCCAAGAGACCCAGTACTTC. V is TRBV7-2 and J is TRBJ2-5; TRBD1 aligns across 7 bases. Per germline, CDR1 SGHTA and CDR2 FQGNSA. The length of the CDR3 is 16 residues. The V gene end was trimmed by 5 bases and the J gene end by 1 base; junction bases not matched to a gene: 10.

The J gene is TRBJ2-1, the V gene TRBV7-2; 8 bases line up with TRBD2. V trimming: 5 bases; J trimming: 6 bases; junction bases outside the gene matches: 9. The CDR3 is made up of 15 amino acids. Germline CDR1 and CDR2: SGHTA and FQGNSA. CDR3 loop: CASSPLSGSPNEQFF. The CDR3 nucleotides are TGTGCCAGCAGCCCATTAAGCGGGAGTCCCAATGAGCAGTTCTTC.

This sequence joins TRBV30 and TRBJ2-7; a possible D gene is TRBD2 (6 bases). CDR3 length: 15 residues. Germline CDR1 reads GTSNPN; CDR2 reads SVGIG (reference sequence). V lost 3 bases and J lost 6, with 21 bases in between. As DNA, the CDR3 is TGTGCCTGGAGACCTAGTGGCGGGAAACTCTCCGAGCAGTACTTC. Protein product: CAWRPSGGKLSEQYF.

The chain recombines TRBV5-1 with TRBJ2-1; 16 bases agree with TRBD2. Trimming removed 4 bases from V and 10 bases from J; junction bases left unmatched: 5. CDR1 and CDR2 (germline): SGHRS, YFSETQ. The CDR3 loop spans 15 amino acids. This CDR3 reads CASSALGLAGGEQFF. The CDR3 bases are TGCGCCAGCAGCGCCTTGGGACTAGCGGGAGGGGAGCAGTTCTTC.

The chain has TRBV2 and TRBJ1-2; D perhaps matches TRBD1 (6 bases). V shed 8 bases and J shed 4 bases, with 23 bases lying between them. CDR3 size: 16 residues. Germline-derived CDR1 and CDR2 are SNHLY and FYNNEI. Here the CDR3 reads CASGGEAGYRVYGYTF. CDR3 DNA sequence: TGTGCCAGCGGGGGTGAGGCGGGTTACAGGGTCTATGGCTACACCTTC.

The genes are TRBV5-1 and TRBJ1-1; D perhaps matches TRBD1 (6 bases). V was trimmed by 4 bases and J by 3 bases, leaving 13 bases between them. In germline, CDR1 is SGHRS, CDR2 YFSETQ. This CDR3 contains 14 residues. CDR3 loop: CASSPTGLDTEAFF. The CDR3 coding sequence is TGCGCCAGCAGCCCGACAGGTTTAGACACTGAAGCTTTCTTT.

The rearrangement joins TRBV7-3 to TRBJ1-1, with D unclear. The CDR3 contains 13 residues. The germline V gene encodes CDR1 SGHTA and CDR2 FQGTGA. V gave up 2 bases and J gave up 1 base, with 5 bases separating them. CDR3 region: CASSLYGNTEAFF. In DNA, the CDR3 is TGTGCCAGCAGCTTATACGGGAACACTGAAGCTTTCTTT.

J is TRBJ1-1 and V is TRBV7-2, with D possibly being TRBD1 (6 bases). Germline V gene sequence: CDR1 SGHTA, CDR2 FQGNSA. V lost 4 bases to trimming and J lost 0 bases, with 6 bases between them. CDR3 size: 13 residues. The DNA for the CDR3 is TGTGCCAGCAGCTCAGGGGTGAACACTGAAGCTTTCTTT. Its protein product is CASSSGVNTEAFF.

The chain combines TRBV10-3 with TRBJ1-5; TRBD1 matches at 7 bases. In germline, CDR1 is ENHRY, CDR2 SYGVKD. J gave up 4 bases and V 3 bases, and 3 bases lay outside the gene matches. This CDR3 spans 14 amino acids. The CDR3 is CAISEDRENQPQHF. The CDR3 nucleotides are TGTGCCATCAGTGAAGACAGGGAAAATCAGCCCCAGCATTTT.

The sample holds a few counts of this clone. CDR3 residues: CASSLEEGDTEAFF. The CDR3 nucleotides are TGTGCCAGCAGCTTAGAAGAGGGGGACACTGAAGCTTTCTTT. V usage is TRBV7-2 and J usage is TRBJ1-1; D is perhaps TRBD1 (6 bases). This CDR3 is built from 14 residues. Germline V CDR1 and CDR2: SGHTA, FQGNSA. Trimming left V 1 base short and J 3 bases short, with 9 bases between.

The CDR3 region is CASTEFSEAFF. The CDR3, as DNA: TGTGCCAGTACAGAGTTCAGTGAAGCTTTCTTT. The chain combines TRBV5-8 with TRBJ1-1; D remains ambiguous. The germline V gene has CDR1 SGHTS and CDR2 YDEGEE. Trimming stripped 8 bases from V and 7 bases from J, with 12 bases between. CDR3 length equals 11 residues.

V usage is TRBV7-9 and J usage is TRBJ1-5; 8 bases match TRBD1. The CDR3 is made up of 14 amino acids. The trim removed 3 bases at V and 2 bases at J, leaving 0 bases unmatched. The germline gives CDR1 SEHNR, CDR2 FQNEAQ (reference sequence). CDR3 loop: CASSLGQGNQPQHF. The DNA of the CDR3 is TGTGCCAGCAGCTTGGGACAGGGCAATCAGCCCCAGCATTTT. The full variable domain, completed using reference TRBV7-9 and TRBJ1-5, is DTGVSQNPRHKITKRGQNVTFRCDPISEHNRLYWYRQTLGQGPEFLTYFQNEAQLEKSRLLSDRFSAERPKGSFSTLEIQRTEQGDSAMYLCASSLGQGNQPQHFGDGTRLSIL.

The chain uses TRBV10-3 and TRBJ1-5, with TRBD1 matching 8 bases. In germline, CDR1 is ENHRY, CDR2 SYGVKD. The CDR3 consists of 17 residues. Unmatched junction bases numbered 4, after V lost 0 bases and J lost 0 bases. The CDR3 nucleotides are TGTGCCATCAGTGAGTCCCAGGGGGCATATAGCAATCAGCCCCAGCATTTT. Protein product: CAISESQGAYSNQPQHF.

The DNA for the CDR3 is TGTGCCAGCAGCTTAGTAGACCAAGAGACCCAGTACTTC. Amino acid sequence: CASSLVDQETQYF. The V call is TRBV7-3, the J call TRBJ2-5, with D hard to call. There are 13 residues in the CDR3. CDR1 is SGHTA, CDR2 FQGTGA, per germline. Trimming took off 2 bases at V and 0 bases at J, with 4 bases between the two ends.

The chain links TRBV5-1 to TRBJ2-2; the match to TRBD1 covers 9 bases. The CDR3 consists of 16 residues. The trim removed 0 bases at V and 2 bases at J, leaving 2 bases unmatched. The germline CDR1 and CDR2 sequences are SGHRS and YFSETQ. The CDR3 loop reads CASSLGQGGNTGELFF. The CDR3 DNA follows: TGCGCCAGCAGCTTGGGACAGGGGGGTAACACCGGGGAGCTGTTTTTT.

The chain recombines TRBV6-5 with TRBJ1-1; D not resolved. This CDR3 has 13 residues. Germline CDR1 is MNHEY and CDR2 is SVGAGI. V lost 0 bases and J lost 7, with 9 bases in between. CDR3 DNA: TGTGCCAGCAGTTACTCCTGGCAGAATGAAGCTTTCTTT. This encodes CASSYSWQNEAFF.

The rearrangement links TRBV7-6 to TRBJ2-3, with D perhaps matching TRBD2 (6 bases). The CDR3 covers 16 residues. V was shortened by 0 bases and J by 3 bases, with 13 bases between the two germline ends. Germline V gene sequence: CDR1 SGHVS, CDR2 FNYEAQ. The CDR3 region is CASSLAGGISTDTQYF. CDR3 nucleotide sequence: TGTGCCAGCAGCTTAGCAGGCGGGATCTCGACAGATACGCAGTATTTT.

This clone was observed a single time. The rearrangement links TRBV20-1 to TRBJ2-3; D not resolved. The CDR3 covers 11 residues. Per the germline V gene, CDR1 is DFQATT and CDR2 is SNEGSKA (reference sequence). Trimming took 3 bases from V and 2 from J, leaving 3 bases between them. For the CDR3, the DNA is TGCAGTGCTAGCTTCACAGATACGCAGTATTTT. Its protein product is CSASFTDTQYF.

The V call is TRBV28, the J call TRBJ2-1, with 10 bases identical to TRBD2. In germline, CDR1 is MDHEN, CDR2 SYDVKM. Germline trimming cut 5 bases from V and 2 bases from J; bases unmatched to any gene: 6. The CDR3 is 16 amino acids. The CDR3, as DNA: TGTGCCAGCAGTATTGTAGGGACTAGCGCCTACAATGAGCAGTTCTTC. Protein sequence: CASSIVGTSAYNEQFF.

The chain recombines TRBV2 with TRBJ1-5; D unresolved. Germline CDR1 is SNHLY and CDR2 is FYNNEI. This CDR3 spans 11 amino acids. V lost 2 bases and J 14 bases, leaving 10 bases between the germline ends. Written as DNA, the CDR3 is TGTGCCAGCAGTGAATCGGGTCTGGAGCATTTT. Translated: CASSESGLEHF.